These 15 T cell receptor beta chains were all obtained from the same sample, sequenced in a study of esophageal squamous cell carcinoma under preoperative chemotherapy. Time point: after preoperative PTX-NDP chemotherapy. Each CDR3 protein is one row after TCRdb ran MiXCR on the PCR reads. The table lists about 18,000 distinct CDR3 sequences, around 45% of them singletons. This material was collected from a patient given preoperative chemotherapy. The receptors were sampled from a human donor with esophageal squamous cell carcinoma. The donor label of this sample is uncertain.

Details on this clonotype: A much larger clone lies a single base off, so this may be a read error. The J gene is TRBJ2-3, the V gene TRBV7-9, with D unresolved. V was trimmed by 2 bases and J by 0 bases, leaving 0 bases between them. CDR1 and CDR2 (germline): SEHNR, FQNEAQ (reference sequence). The CDR3 is 12 residues long. CDR3 protein: CASSLSTDTQYF. CDR3 coding DNA: TGTGCCAGCAGCTTAAGCACAGATACGCAGTATTTT.

This clonotype was counted only a few times. The chain employs TRBV6-5 and TRBJ2-1; 13 nucleotides align to TRBD2. The DNA end is more similar to TRBJ2-5, so the J call may be wrong. The CDR3 has 16 residues. Germline CDR1 is MNHEY and CDR2 is SVGAGI. The CDR3 loop is CASSLGTSGAKETQYF. In DNA form, the CDR3 reads TGTGCCAGCAGTTTAGGGACTAGCGGGGCCAAAGAGACCCAGTACTTC.

This clonotype came up a few times. CDR3 loop: CASSLIRGHEQFF. DNA for the CDR3: TGTGCCAGCAGCTTAATCAGGGGCCATGAGCAGTTCTTC. The V call is TRBV11-3, the J call TRBJ2-1, with a weak D call TRBD1 (6 bases). V gave up 2 bases and J gave up 8 bases, with 10 bases separating them. There are 13 residues in the CDR3. The germline gives CDR1 SGHNT, CDR2 YENEEA. Using reference TRBV11-3 and TRBJ2-1 for the parts outside the CDR3, the full variable domain is EAGVVQSPRYKIIEKKQPVAFWCNPISGHNTLYWYLQNLGQGPELLIRYENEEAVDDSQLPKDRFSAERLKGVDSTLKIQPAELGDSAVYLCASSLIRGHEQFFGPGTRLTVL.

This clonotype was counted at least ten times. The rearrangement joins TRBV7-2 to TRBJ2-1; no firm D call. V dropped 6 bases and J dropped 6 bases, with 15 bases sitting between them. The CDR3 runs 14 residues. CDR1 and CDR2 from the germline V gene are SGHTA and FQGNSA. This CDR3 is CASRRTRAANEQFF. CDR3 nucleotide sequence: TGTGCCAGCAGAAGAACCCGGGCCGCCAATGAGCAGTTCTTC. Using reference TRBV7-2 and TRBJ2-1 for the parts outside the CDR3, the full variable domain is GAGVSQSPSNKVTEKGKDVELRCDPISGHTALYWYRQSLGQGLEFLIYFQGNSAPDKSGLPSDRFSAERTGGSVSTLTIQRTQQEDSAVYLCASRRTRAANEQFFGPGTRLTVL.

The rearrangement joins TRBV7-7 to TRBJ2-7; D is perhaps TRBD1 (6 bases). The germline CDR1 and CDR2 sequences are SSHAT and FNYEAQ (reference sequence). The ends were cut back, 1 base at V and 2 bases at J, with 12 bases in the middle. The CDR3 contains 15 residues. CDR3: CASSLETGPTYEQYF. The CDR3, as DNA: TGTGCCAGCAGCTTAGAGACAGGACCGACCTACGAGCAGTACTTC.

The chain employs TRBV7-2 and TRBJ2-2; D remains ambiguous. Germline values: CDR1 SGHTA, CDR2 FQGNSA. The CDR3 covers 13 residues. The V end was cut by 6 bases, the J end by 12 bases, with 17 bases between. The CDR3 nucleotides are TGTGCCAGCAGGGTAGTGAGCGCCGATAAGCTGTTTTTT. Its protein is CASRVVSADKLFF.

V and J are TRBV7-8 and TRBJ2-1; TRBD2 matches at 8 bases. Germline values: CDR1 SGHVS, CDR2 FQNEAQ. The CDR3 has 16 amino acids. J lost 9 bases, V lost 5 bases, and 15 bases had no gene match. CDR3 DNA: TGTGCCAGCAGCGTTAGTTCCGGGACTAGGGCAGGTGAGCAGTTCTTC. It specifies CASSVSSGTRAGEQFF.

There are a few counts of this clonotype. The chain employs TRBV7-6 and TRBJ2-3; a weak D match, TRBD2 (5 bases). Germline CDR1 SGHVS, CDR2 FNYEAQ. Trimming took off 1 base at V and 0 bases at J, with 5 bases between the two ends. The CDR3 runs 14 residues. The CDR3 coding sequence is TGTGCCAGCAGCTTAGGGACTAGCACAGATACGCAGTATTTT. Its protein is CASSLGTSTDTQYF.

This clonotype has ten or more counts. The chain uses TRBV10-1 and TRBJ2-5; D call uncertain. The CDR3 runs 14 residues. V lost 0 bases to trimming and J lost 11 bases, with 16 bases between them. Germline values: CDR1 WNHNN, CDR2 SYGVQD (reference sequence). DNA of the CDR3: TGCGCCAGCAGTGAGTCTGGCCGGTACAATGAGCAGTACTTC. As protein: CASSESGRYNEQYF.

This clonotype was picked up a small number of times. The V and J genes are TRBV7-2 and TRBJ2-7, with D unclear. CDR3 length: 14 residues. The germline V gene encodes CDR1 SGHTA and CDR2 FQGNSA. Trimming pared 1 base from V and 0 bases from J, leaving 7 bases between. The CDR3 region is CASSLDVFSYEQYF. The CDR3 nucleotides read TGTGCCAGCAGCTTAGATGTGTTCTCCTACGAGCAGTACTTC.

By sample fraction, this clonotype is medium-sized. This rearrangement joins TRBV6-1 to TRBJ2-2, with D possibly being TRBD2 (5 bases). The V end was cut by 7 bases, the J end by 0 bases, with 15 bases between. The length of the CDR3 is 16 residues. Germline loops: CDR1 MNHNS, CDR2 SASEGT. CDR3 nucleotide sequence: TGTGCCAGCAATGGCGGACGGGAAACGAACACCGGGGAGCTGTTTTTT. It specifies CASNGGRETNTGELFF.

This clonotype was picked up many times. The chain combines TRBV7-2 with TRBJ2-1; no definite D call. This CDR3 is 12 amino acids long. The ends were cut back, 0 bases at V and 8 bases at J, with 5 bases in the middle. Germline V gene sequence: CDR1 SGHTA, CDR2 FQGNSA. In DNA form, the CDR3 reads TGTGCCAGCAGCTTAGCGGGGTATGAGCAGTTCTTC. This gives the protein CASSLAGYEQFF.

Regarding this clonotype: Because the CDR3 is missing its conserved closing phenylalanine or tryptophan, this is likely a read error. No DNA is shown, since the ends of the CDR3 on it are uncertain; the CDR3 is the one TCRdb lists. The V and J genes are TRBV7-8 and TRBJ2-5; the DNA was not used to check the table's D call, TRBD1. Inclusive of both ends, the CDR3 amounts to 14 amino acids. Germline V gives CDR1 SGHVS, CDR2 FQNEAQ. The CDR3 sequence: CASSLALGGATQLS.

This clonotype appeared a few times. This chain connects TRBV7-6 to TRBJ2-1; no reliable D call. V was cut by 2 bases and J by 10 bases, with 9 bases left in between. The CDR3 totals 12 residues. Germline lookup yields CDR1 SGHVS and CDR2 FNYEAQ. For the CDR3, the DNA is TGTGCCAGCAGCTTAACACGGCGGGAGCAGTTCTTC. This translates into CASSLTRREQFF. The variable domain in full, with the rest retrieved from reference TRBV7-6 and TRBJ2-1, is GAGVSQSPRYKVTKRGQDVALRCDPISGHVSLYWYRQALGQGPEFLTYFNYEAQQDKSGLPNDRFSAERPEGSISTLTIQRTEQRDSAMYRCASSLTRREQFFGPGTRLTVL.

This clonotype appeared a few times. The CDR3 sequence: CASSLSGVLHEQFF. DNA for the CDR3: TGTGCCAGCAGCTTATCAGGGGTTTTGCATGAGCAGTTCTTC. This sequence joins TRBV7-2 and TRBJ2-1, with D maybe TRBD1 (6 bases). V lost 2 bases to trimming and J lost 8 bases, with 13 bases between them. This CDR3 region has 14 residues. Per germline, CDR1 SGHTA and CDR2 FQGNSA.